A selection of T cell receptor beta chains follows, all from one sample in a study of cytotoxic CD8 clonotypes in ibrutinib-treated CLL. Some clones are missing from TCRdb's copy, which holds only in-frame ones; the method was immunoSEQ multiplex PCR. This sample has 110,000 or so clones, with 58% found just once. The specimen was PBMCs, collected after 24 months of ibrutinib treatment. These receptors all stem from a human donor with chronic lymphocytic leukemia. The CDR3 runs from the conserved cysteine through the conserved F or W. A D gene is named only where the DNA matches it firmly. Size is stated for part of the rows, as once, few or many counts, or as a class when the clone is expanded.

v_gene,abundance,j_gene,d_gene,CDR3nt,CDR3aa
TRBV9,few,TRBJ2-2,-,TGTGCCAGCAGCGTAGAACACCACACCGGGGAGCTGTTTTTT,CASSVEHHTGELFF
TRBV5-6,medium-sized,TRBJ2-1,-,TGTGCCAGCAGCTTGGGGGGGAACTCCTACAATGAGCAGTTCTTC,CASSLGGNSYNEQFF
TRBV11-2,-,TRBJ1-5,-,TGTGCCAGCACCGAGGGCAGGGCCCTTAACAATCAGCCCCAGCATTTT,CASTEGRALNNQPQHF
TRBV28,-,TRBJ1-6,TRBD1,TGTGCCAGCAGTTTCGGACAGGGGGCGAGTAATTCACCCCTCCACTTT,CASSFGQGASNSPLHF
TRBV30,few,TRBJ1-6,-,TGTGCCTGGAGCCGCATGGAGAATTCAGGTTCCCTCCACTTT,CAWSRMENSGSLHF
TRBV7-9,few,TRBJ1-2,-,TGTGCCGCGTCGGGGGGACATGGCTACACCTTC,CAASGGHGYTF
TRBV9,-,TRBJ2-5,TRBD1,TGTGCCAGCAGCGCCGCCCGGGACAGGGGGATAGAGACCCAGTACTTC,CASSAARDRGIETQYF
TRBV19,few,TRBJ1-2,-,TGTGCCAGTATTGAGGGTCGTAACTATGGCTACACCTTC,CASIEGRNYGYTF
TRBV4-1,-,TRBJ2-7,TRBD2,TGCGCCAGCAGCCGCCCAGGACTAGCGGCCTCCTACGAGCAGTACTTC,CASSRPGLAASYEQYF
TRBV5-6,-,TRBJ2-7,TRBD1,TGTGCCAGCAGCTTGGTCCCCGACAGGGTGCAGTACTTC,CASSLVPDRVQYF
TRBV19,-,TRBJ2-3,-,TGTGCCAGTAGTATAGGGCGTTTCGGAGGTAAGGGCACAGATACGCAGTATTTT,CASSIGRFGGKGTDTQYF
TRBV5-1,-,TRBJ2-4,-,TGCGCCAGCAGCTTGGAGCAGATCAGGGACACTCAGTACTTC,CASSLEQIRDTQYF
TRBV7-2,-,TRBJ2-1,-,TGTGCCAGCAGCTCACCGCACTCCTACAATGAGCAGTTCTTC,CASSSPHSYNEQFF
TRBV30,-,TRBJ2-2,-,TGTGCCTGGAGTGTAATCATAGGGACCGGGGAGCTGTTTTTT,CAWSVIIGTGELFF
TRBV7-2,-,TRBJ2-7,-,TGTGCCAGCAGCTTAGTAGAGAAGGCCTACGAGCAGTACTTC,CASSLVEKAYEQYF
TRBV19,-,TRBJ2-7,-,TGTGCCAGTAGTATCTCGACAGTGGGTACCTACGAGCAGTACTTC,CASSISTVGTYEQYF
TRBV6-6,-,TRBJ2-5,-,TGTGCCAGCAGTTCTCGAGAGACCCAGTACTTC,CASSSRETQYF
TRBV7-9,-,TRBJ2-7,-,TGTGCCAGCAGCTTCGGCAGGGTTGCCGAGCAGTACTTC,CASSFGRVAEQYF
TRBV25-1,-,TRBJ1-2,-,TGTGCCAGCAGCCAGGGGCAGTTCTATGGCTACACCTTC,CASSQGQFYGYTF
TRBV9,-,TRBJ2-3,-,TGTGCCAGCAGCGTAGAACCAGAAGCATACACAGATACGCAGTATTTT,CASSVEPEAYTDTQYF